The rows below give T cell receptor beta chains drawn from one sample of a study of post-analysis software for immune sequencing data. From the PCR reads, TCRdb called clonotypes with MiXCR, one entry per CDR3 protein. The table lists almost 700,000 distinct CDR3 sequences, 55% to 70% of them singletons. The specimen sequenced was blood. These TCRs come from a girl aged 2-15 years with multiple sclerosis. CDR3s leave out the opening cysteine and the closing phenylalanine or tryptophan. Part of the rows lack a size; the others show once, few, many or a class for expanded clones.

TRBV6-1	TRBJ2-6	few	PTPAGANVLT
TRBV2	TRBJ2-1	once	ASGGLAGGLVSYNEQF
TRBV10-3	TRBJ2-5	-	AIATGGTSRETQY
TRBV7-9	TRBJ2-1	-	ASSFSGGAVNEQF
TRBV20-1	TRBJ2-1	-	SAFGHNDRDEQF
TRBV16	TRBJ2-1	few	ASSQSTYNEQF
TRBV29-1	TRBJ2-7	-	SVEERGSLTYEQY
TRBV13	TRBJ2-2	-	ASSPEERGRNTGELF
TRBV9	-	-	ASSSNRGTQY
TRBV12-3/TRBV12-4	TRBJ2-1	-	ASSSGHRIEQF
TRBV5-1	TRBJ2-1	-	ASSLSGTSGQREQF
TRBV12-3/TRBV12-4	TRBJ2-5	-	ASSLIPRGETQY
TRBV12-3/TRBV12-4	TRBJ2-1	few	ATGEGGQEEQF
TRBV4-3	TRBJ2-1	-	ASSQESLSSYNEQF
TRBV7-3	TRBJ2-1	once	ASSPHGGVGNEQF
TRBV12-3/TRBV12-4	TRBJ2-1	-	ASSPLTSVDGGEQF
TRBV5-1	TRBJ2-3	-	ASSLVPTAGGSTDTQY
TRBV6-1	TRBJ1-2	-	ASSDLGQGTGYT
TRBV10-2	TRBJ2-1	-	ASSEGLAGGVNAQF
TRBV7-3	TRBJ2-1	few	ASSFQTGAGLTYNEQF
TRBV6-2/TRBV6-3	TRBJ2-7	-	ASSFTVSYEQY
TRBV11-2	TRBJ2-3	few	ASGSGTHPVLDTQY
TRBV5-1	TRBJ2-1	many	ASSLGLDNEQF
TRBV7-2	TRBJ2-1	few	ASRLFPNNEQF
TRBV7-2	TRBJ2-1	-	ASSLLGGTYNERF
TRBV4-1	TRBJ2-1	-	ASSQVSSGGNNEQF
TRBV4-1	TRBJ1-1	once	ASSQDMNRGPGNTEAF
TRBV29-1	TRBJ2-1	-	SVPGQGPKKKNEQF
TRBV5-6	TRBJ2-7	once	ASSFYRGPYEQY
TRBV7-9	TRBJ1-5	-	ASSLGQGSNAQPQH
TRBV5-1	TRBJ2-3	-	ASSPGQVISTDTQY
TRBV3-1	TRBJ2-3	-	ASSQDYGISTDTQY
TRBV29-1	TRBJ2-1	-	SALGGRTYNEQF
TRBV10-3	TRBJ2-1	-	AIRSPSGGGTNEQF
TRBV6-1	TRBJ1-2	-	ASSRTGVGYT
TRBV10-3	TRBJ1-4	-	AISERGTNEKLF
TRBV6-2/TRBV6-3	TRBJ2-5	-	ASSKDRVLETQY
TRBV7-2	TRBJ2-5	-	ASSLVVDSQETQY
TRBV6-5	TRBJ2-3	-	ASSRQGFSTDTQY
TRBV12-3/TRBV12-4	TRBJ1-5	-	ASGNHRERGQPQH
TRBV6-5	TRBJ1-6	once	ASSWTGRASSYNSPLH
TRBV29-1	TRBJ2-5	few	SVEARYQETQY
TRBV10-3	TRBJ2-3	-	AISESVGGDTDTQY
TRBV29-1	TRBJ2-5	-	SVVLQFGKTQY
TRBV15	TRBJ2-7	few	ATSRVKRELGYEQY
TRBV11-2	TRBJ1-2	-	ASSLEPGDNYGYT